This T cell receptor beta chain was found in a study of T cells in Graves' hyperthyroidism and ophthalmopathy. Between the trimmed V and J ends, which lost 0 bases and 8 bases, there was a span of 9 bases. CDR3 length: 14 residues. CDR1 SGHKS and CDR2 YYEKEE come from the germline V gene (reference sequence). Researchers took RNA transcripts and amplified the TCR beta CDR3 regions from them. Primed by the HTBI set, a first-round RT-PCR was run on the TCR CDR3. TCRdb fed the multiplex PCR reads into MiXCR, producing one record per CDR3 protein. The sample yields roughly 500,000 distinct CDR3 sequences, roughly 23% seen once.

This clonotype was obtained from a woman aged 70-85 years with Graves' ophthalmopathy. Input material: blood. The genes are TRBV5-5 and TRBJ1-6; D is undetermined. The CDR3 spells CASSLAVSYSPLHF. CDR3 bases: TGTGCCAGCAGCTTGGCCGTTTCTTATTCACCCCTCCACTTT.